This TCR beta chain is from a study of response to subunit inactivated influenza vaccine. TCRdb reprocessed the RT-PCR reads with MiXCR, giving one entry per CDR3 protein. The profile shows around 520,000 distinct CDR3 sequences, 10% to 15% of them singletons. Study-level findings and limits: Every seasonal influenza vaccination brings in few new T cells, the authors suggested.

Turning to this clonotype: Its antigen is not identified.

The source of this sequence is a man between 45 and 60 years old who received an inactivated influenza vaccine. The specimen was PBMCs from blood, collected on the day of vaccination.

The CDR3 nucleotides are TGTGCCAGCAGCCTGGGGTATAGGGCTGAAGCTTTCTTT. It is translated as CASSLGYRAEAFF. This chain connects TRBV12-3 or TRBV12-4 to TRBJ1-1; D gene unclear. The V and J ends lost 6 bases and 6 bases respectively, with 14 bases between them. This CDR3 has 13 residues.